The clone carrying this T cell receptor beta chain was detected only a few times. The sample is drawn from a study of blood T cell repertoires in COVID-19. Background on the study: The United States, Italy and Spain were the sources of the acute and convalescent COVID-19 samples.

Assay used: immunoSEQ multiplex PCR; TCRdb lists only in-frame clones, some missing. The table includes roughly 380,000 clones, approximately 89% detected once. The CDR3 loop spans 14 amino acids. V gave up 3 bases and J gave up 9 bases, with 15 bases separating them. Germline V lookup: CDR1 SEHNR, CDR2 FQNEAQ (reference sequence). The source material was peripheral blood. The chain carries TRBV7-9 and TRBJ1-5, with D possibly matching TRBD1 (6 bases). The TCR was taken from a woman aged 60 to 75 with COVID-19, enrolled during active disease. This CDR3 is CASSLDSQSGPQHF. The CDR3 nucleotides are TGTGCCAGCAGCTTGGACAGCCAATCTGGGCCCCAGCATTTT.